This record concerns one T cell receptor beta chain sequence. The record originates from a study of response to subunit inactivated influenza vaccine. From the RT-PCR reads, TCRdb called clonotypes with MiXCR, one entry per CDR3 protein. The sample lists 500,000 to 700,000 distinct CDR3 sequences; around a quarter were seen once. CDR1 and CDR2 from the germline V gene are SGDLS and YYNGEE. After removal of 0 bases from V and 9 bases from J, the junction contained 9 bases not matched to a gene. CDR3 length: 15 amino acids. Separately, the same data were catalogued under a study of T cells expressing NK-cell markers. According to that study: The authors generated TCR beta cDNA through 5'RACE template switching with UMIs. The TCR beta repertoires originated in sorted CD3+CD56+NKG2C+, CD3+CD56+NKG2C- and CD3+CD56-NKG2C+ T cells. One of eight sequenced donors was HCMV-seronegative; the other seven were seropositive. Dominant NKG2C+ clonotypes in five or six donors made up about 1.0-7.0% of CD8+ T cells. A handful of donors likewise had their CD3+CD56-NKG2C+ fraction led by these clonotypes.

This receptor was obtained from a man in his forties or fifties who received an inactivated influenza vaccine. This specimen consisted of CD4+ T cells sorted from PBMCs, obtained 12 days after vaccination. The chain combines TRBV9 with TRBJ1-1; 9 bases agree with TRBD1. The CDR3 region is CASSVDGTGKGKAFF. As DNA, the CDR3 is TGTGCCAGCAGCGTAGACGGGACAGGGAAGGGGAAAGCTTTCTTT.